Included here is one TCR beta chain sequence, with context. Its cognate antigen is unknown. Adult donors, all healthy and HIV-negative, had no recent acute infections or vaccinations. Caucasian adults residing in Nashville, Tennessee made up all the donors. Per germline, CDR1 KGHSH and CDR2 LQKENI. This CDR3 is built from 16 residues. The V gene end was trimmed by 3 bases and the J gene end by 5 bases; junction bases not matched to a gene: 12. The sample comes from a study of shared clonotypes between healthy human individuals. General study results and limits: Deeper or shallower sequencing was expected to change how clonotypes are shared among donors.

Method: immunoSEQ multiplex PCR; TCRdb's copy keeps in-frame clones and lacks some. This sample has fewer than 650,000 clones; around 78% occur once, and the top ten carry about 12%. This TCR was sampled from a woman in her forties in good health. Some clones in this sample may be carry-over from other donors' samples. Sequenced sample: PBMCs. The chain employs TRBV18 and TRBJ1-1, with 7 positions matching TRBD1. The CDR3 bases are TGTGCCAGCTCACCCGTAATGACAGGGTGGGGAACTGAAGCTTTCTTT. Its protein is CASSPVMTGWGTEAFF.